What follows is one T cell receptor beta chain and its context. The data originate from a study of blood T cell repertoires in COVID-19. Study-wide background: Sites across the United States, Italy and Spain contributed samples from acute and convalescent COVID-19. In each case, the material was cDNA or gDNA derived from T cells, B-cell-depleted T cells, or PBMCs.

Per the original methods: Estimation of nucleated cell counts relied on the amplification of reference gene primers. Sequencing was performed with immunoSEQ multiplex PCR; in TCRdb, only in-frame clones are kept and a portion is missing. The V and J calls and clone size are taken from that table; D and trimming were inferred from the DNA. The sample includes about 340,000 clones, approximately 86% of them seen just once. Participants had their cohort set by participant-reported clinical history. CDR3 size: 19 residues. Germline CDR1 and CDR2: SGDLS and YYNGEE. V was trimmed by 4 bases and J by 4 bases, leaving 26 bases between them.

The source material was PBMCs or T cells enriched from blood (not recorded which). V gene TRBV9 combines with J gene TRBJ2-2, with D maybe TRBD1 (7 bases). The source of this sequence is a woman in her thirties or forties with acute COVID-19. CDR3 in amino acids: CASSSRDSHRGRSTGELFF. CDR3 nucleotide sequence: TGTGCCAGCAGCAGCCGGGACAGTCACCGGGGGCGAAGCACCGGGGAGCTGTTTTTT.